The 19 T cell receptor beta chains presented below share a single source sample, sequenced in a study of CD8 T cells in Susac syndrome. An amount of RNA that ranged from roughly 0.45 to 1 ug was reverse transcribed with random hexamers. TCRdb redid the calling of the immunoSEQ multiplex PCR reads with MiXCR, one entry per CDR3 protein. The table records 250,000 or so distinct CDR3 sequences, just under 95% of them present only once. What was sequenced was CD4+ T cells from PBMCs. These receptors were obtained from a human donor with multiple sclerosis.

The genes are TRBV29-1 and TRBJ2-2; no firm D call. Between the trimmed V and J ends, which lost 0 bases and 8 bases, there was a span of 13 bases. This CDR3 contains 14 residues. Germline values: CDR1 SQVTM, CDR2 ANQGSEA. For the CDR3, the DNA is TGCAGCGTTGAAGACCCGGTCGGTACTGGGGAGCTGTTTTTT. This sequence encodes CSVEDPVGTGELFF.

The chain uses TRBV20-1 and TRBJ1-2, with 10 bases aligning to TRBD1. With 6 bases clipped from V and 6 bases from J, the junction kept 10 bases outside the gene matches. Germline V gives CDR1 DFQATT, CDR2 SNEGSKA (reference sequence). This CDR3 spans 14 amino acids. The CDR3 reads CSARQGAVRNGYTF. The CDR3 DNA reads TGCAGTGCAAGACAGGGGGCGGTGCGGAATGGCTACACCTTC.

This chain links TRBV27 with TRBJ2-1; D may be TRBD2 (6 bases). With 6 bases removed from V and 0 bases from J, the gap between germline ends came to 12 bases. Per germline, CDR1 MNHEY and CDR2 SMNVEV (reference sequence). CDR3 length: 15 residues. CDR3 loop: CASRLLGGSYNEQFF. CDR3 sequence (DNA): TGTGCCAGCAGGCTCCTCGGGGGCTCCTACAATGAGCAGTTCTTC.

This clonotype was found a few times. CDR3 nucleotides: TGTGCCAGCGGGCAGGGCTATGGCTACACCTTC. It specifies CASGQGYGYTF. This chain uses TRBV2 with TRBJ1-2; D is perhaps TRBD1 (5 bases). Germline values: CDR1 SNHLY, CDR2 FYNNEI. The CDR3 covers 11 residues. Trimming cost V 8 bases and J 4 bases, with 8 bases left between them.

J is TRBJ2-5 and V is TRBV7-9; 11 bases align to TRBD1. The CDR3 length is 15 residues. J was trimmed by 5 bases and V by 5 bases; bases with no gene match: 7. The germline V gene has CDR1 SEHNR and CDR2 FQNEAQ (reference sequence). The CDR3, as DNA: TGTGCCAGCAGCCCGGTGGACAGGGGGCATGAGACCCAGTACTTC. It codes for CASSPVDRGHETQYF.

J is TRBJ2-1 and V is TRBV14; D is ambiguous. The CDR3 is 17 residues long. Germline V gene sequence: CDR1 SGHDN, CDR2 FVKESK. Trimming took off 1 base at V and 7 bases at J, with 20 bases between the two ends. The CDR3 nucleotides are TGTGCCAGCAGCCAAGGGCGGAGTACGACAACTCGGAATGAGCAGTTCTTC. It encodes CASSQGRSTTTRNEQFF.

The J gene is TRBJ1-5, the V gene TRBV6-2 or TRBV6-3; D remains ambiguous. Deletions cut 6 bases from V and 5 bases from J, with 23 bases between. Germline CDR1 and CDR2: MNHEY and SVGEGT. The CDR3 has 17 residues. The CDR3 is CASRPRATTALYQPQHF. In DNA form, the CDR3 reads TGTGCCAGCAGGCCTAGGGCCACAACCGCCCTTTATCAGCCCCAGCATTTT.

The chain joins TRBV19 to TRBJ1-5; possibly TRBD1 for D (6 bases). The CDR3 is made up of 13 amino acids. V lost 4 bases and J lost 6, with 10 bases in between. Germline CDR1 is LNHDA and CDR2 is SQIVND (reference sequence). The CDR3 is CASSTGAAQPQHF. The CDR3 DNA reads TGTGCCAGTAGTACAGGGGCCGCTCAGCCCCAGCATTTT.

The rearrangement links TRBV9 to TRBJ1-2; no reliable D call. CDR3 length equals 16 residues. The ends were cut back, 0 bases at V and 3 bases at J, with 15 bases in the middle. CDR1 and CDR2 (germline): SGDLS, YYNGEE. CDR3 sequence: CASSVVPPEPDYGYTF. CDR3 DNA sequence: TGTGCCAGCAGCGTAGTCCCCCCCGAGCCGGACTATGGCTACACCTTC.

The gene calls are TRBV5-1 and TRBJ1-4, with a possible D match to TRBD1 (6 bases). The V end lost 4 bases, the J end lost 14 bases, and 21 bases lay between the germline ends. This CDR3 is 14 amino acids long. The germline gives CDR1 SGHRS, CDR2 YFSETQ. The CDR3 is CASSPGAIEDELFF. The CDR3 DNA reads as TGCGCCAGCAGCCCGGGGGCCATCGAAGATGAGCTGTTTTTT.

The rearrangement joins TRBV5-4 to TRBJ2-5; 11 bases are a match to TRBD2. The CDR3 extends over 15 amino acids. With V trimmed by 2 bases and J by 5 bases, 5 bases remained unmatched. Germline CDR1 is SGHNT and CDR2 is YYREEE (reference sequence). Here the CDR3 DNA reads TGTGCCAGCAGCTTTAGCGGGAGGGCCCCGGAGACCCAGTACTTC. Translating it yields CASSFSGRAPETQYF. The whole variable domain, remainder taken from reference TRBV5-4 and TRBJ2-5, is ETGVTQSPTHLIKTRGQQVTLRCSSQSGHNTVSWYQQALGQGPQFIFQYYREEENGRGNFPPRFSGLQFPNYSSELNVNALELDDSALYLCASSFSGRAPETQYFGPGTRLLVL.

This clonotype appeared a single time. V gene TRBV29-1 combines with J gene TRBJ1-1; no clear D gene. CDR3 size: 14 residues. Germline values: CDR1 SQVTM, CDR2 ANQGSEA. Trimming removed 4 bases from V and 1 base from J, with 13 bases in between. The CDR3 is CSVGGVGKNTEAFF. The CDR3 DNA reads TGCAGCGTTGGTGGGGTTGGCAAGAACACTGAAGCTTTCTTT.

The chain couples TRBV28 to TRBJ2-7; 12 nucleotides align to TRBD2. V dropped 6 bases and J dropped 5; count of bases not matched to a gene: 17. The CDR3 has 18 amino acids. Germline V gene sequence: CDR1 MDHEN, CDR2 SYDVKM. CDR3 protein: CASSETGAASGRADEQYV. CDR3 DNA sequence: TGTGCCAGCAGCGAGACAGGGGCGGCTAGCGGGAGGGCCGACGAGCAGTACGTC.

This chain uses TRBV20-1 with TRBJ1-2; 10 bases map to TRBD1. Germline trimming cut 3 bases from V and 9 bases from J; bases unmatched to any gene: 10. The V gene's germline CDR1 is DFQATT and CDR2 SNEGSKA (reference sequence). This CDR3 is built from 14 residues. For the CDR3, the DNA is TGCAGTGCTAGGGCCGGGACAGGGGTAGAAAGCTACACCTTC. Its translation is CSARAGTGVESYTF.

This chain links TRBV2 with TRBJ1-3; a possible D gene is TRBD1 (6 bases). CDR1 and CDR2 (germline): SNHLY, FYNNEI. V lost 7 bases, J lost 2 bases, and 12 bases lay in between. CDR3 length: 14 amino acids. Here the CDR3 DNA reads TGTGCCAGCATTTCGGACAGCGCTGGAAACACCATATATTTT. Protein product: CASISDSAGNTIYF.

The genes are TRBV24-1 and TRBJ2-3, with a tentative D call TRBD1 (6 bases). This CDR3 has 16 residues. Germline values: CDR1 KGHDR, CDR2 SFDVKD. The V end lost 3 bases, the J end lost 0 bases, and 12 bases lay between the germline ends. CDR3 sequence reads: CATSDPDSFSTDTQYF. CDR3 coding DNA: TGTGCCACCAGTGATCCGGACAGTTTTAGCACAGATACGCAGTATTTT.

This clonotype was seen only once. The chain recombines TRBV30 with TRBJ1-5, with D uncertain. This CDR3 has 13 amino acids. Trimming took 3 bases from V and 5 from J, leaving 11 bases between them. Germline values: CDR1 GTSNPN, CDR2 SVGIG (reference sequence). The CDR3 sequence: CAWSRSGDQPQHF. CDR3 bases: TGTGCCTGGAGCAGGTCCGGGGATCAGCCCCAGCATTTT.

V is TRBV4-2 and J is TRBJ1-5; D might be TRBD1 (5 bases). CDR3 length: 15 residues. Germline loops: CDR1 LGHNA, CDR2 YNFKEQ. V dropped 4 bases and J dropped 6 bases, with 16 bases sitting between them. The CDR3 DNA is TGTGCCAGCAGCCCCTTAACGGGGGTAAGTCAGCCCCAGCATTTT. It yields the protein CASSPLTGVSQPQHF.

The chain couples TRBV30 to TRBJ1-1; no firm D call. Germline-derived CDR1 and CDR2 are GTSNPN and SVGIG (reference sequence). The V and J ends lost 4 bases and 11 bases respectively, with 17 bases between them. This CDR3 has 12 amino acids. CDR3 region: CAWTPPSQSAFF. The CDR3 DNA follows: TGTGCCTGGACCCCACCTTCTCAATCCGCTTTCTTT.